This paragraph covers one T cell receptor beta chain sequence. This entry is derived from a study of blood T cell repertoires in COVID-19. Study in general: Sources were T cells, B-cell-depleted T cells, or PBMCs; the material itself was cDNA or gDNA.

Only in-frame clones appear in the TCRdb table, and some are missing; sequencing was by immunoSEQ multiplex PCR. The sample includes roughly 180,000 clones, roughly 88% of them seen just once. The CDR3 sequence is 15 residues long. The germline V gene encodes CDR1 SEHNR and CDR2 FQNEAQ (reference sequence). Trimming removed 3 bases from V and 8 bases from J, with 19 bases in between. What was sequenced was peripheral blood. This receptor was identified in a middle-aged woman with COVID-19, enrolled during active disease. V is TRBV7-9 and J is TRBJ1-2; D not certain. The CDR3 spells CASSFSREGALGYTF. The CDR3 DNA reads TGTGCCAGCAGCTTCTCAAGGGAGGGTGCCTTAGGCTACACCTTC.